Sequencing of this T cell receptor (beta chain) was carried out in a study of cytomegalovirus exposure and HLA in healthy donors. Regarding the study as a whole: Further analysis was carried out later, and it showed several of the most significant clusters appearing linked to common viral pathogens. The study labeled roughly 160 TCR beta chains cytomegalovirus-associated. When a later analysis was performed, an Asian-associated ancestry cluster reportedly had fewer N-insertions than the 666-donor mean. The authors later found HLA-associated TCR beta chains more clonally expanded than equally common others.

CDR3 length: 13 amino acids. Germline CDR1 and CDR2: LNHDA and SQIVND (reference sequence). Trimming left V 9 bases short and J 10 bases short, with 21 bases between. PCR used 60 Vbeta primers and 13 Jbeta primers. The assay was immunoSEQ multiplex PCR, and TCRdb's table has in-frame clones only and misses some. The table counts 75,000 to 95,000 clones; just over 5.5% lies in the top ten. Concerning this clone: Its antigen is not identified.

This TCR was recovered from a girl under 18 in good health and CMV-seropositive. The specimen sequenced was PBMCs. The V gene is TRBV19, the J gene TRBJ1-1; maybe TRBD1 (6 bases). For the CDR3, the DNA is TGTGCCAGCCATTCAATGGGGGCGAGGGCAGCTTTCTTT. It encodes CASHSMGARAAFF.